This T cell receptor beta chain was captured in a study of T cell clusters in autoimmune cytopenias. Study at large: TRB sequencing had a median approximately 50,000 reads and roughly 2,400 distinct clonotypes per sample. Study results and limitations: TRB repertoire shifts in secondary cytopenia and chronic lymphocytic leukemia mostly reflected lymphoma, not autoimmunity.

Details on this clonotype: Antigen specificity is unknown.

TRB was amplified by touch-down multiplex PCR, primer pools A and B combined. TCRdb derives one entry per CDR3 protein from the multiplex PCR reads, leaving out DNA. Its table lists 8,000 to 8,500 distinct CDR3 sequences. This CDR3 comprises 14 residues. Germline CDR1 DFQATT, CDR2 SNEGSKA (reference sequence). TRB was amplified from about 250 ng of peripheral blood genomic DNA per sample. J is TRBJ2-3 and V is TRBV20-1; there is no DNA to check the TCRdb D call of TRBD2. The clonotype was recovered from a human donor with an autoimmune cytopenia or autoimmune hepatitis (not recorded which). The sample was peripheral blood. The CDR3 reads CSASFQRDVDTQYF.